Following are 4 T cell receptor beta chains from one sample sequenced in a study of cytomegalovirus exposure and HLA in healthy donors. 13 Jbeta primers and 60 Vbeta primers were used for the PCR. Using immunoSEQ multiplex PCR, the repertoire was profiled, and TCRdb retains in-frame clones only, with some absent. The sample records more than 130,000 clones, around 80% being singletons. The source material was PBMCs. These receptor sequences come from a man aged 35-49 years in good health and CMV-seropositive.

This chain links TRBV6-4 with TRBJ2-7; 8 nucleotides agree with TRBD2. Germline V gene data show CDR1 as MRHNA and CDR2 as SNTAGT. Trimming cost V 4 bases and J 6 bases; bases outside gene matches: 8. The CDR3 has 14 amino acids. This chain's CDR3 is CASSVIAGLPEQYF. DNA for the CDR3: TGTGCCAGCAGTGTCATAGCGGGACTACCCGAGCAGTACTTC.

This CDR3 reads CASSSRPGLAGGNEQFF. Here the CDR3 DNA reads TGTGCCAGTAGTTCCCGACCGGGACTAGCGGGAGGTAATGAGCAGTTCTTC. The rearrangement links TRBV19 to TRBJ2-1; TRBD2 matches 15 bases. CDR1 is LNHDA and CDR2 is SQIVND in the germline V gene (reference sequence). V lost 5 bases, J lost 7 bases, and 9 bases stayed unmatched. The CDR3 sequence is 17 residues long.

V is TRBV27 and J is TRBJ1-2; TRBD1 matches at 9 bases. Germline V gene lookup returns CDR1 MNHEY and CDR2 SMNVEV (reference sequence). Trimming cost V 6 bases and J 8 bases; bases outside gene matches: 7. This CDR3 region has 13 residues. CDR3 DNA: TGTGCCAGCAGCCCACAGGGGGCGCGAGGCTACACCTTC. This codes for CASSPQGARGYTF.

In this sample, this clone turned up a few times. The rearrangement uses TRBV4-1 and TRBJ1-3; 9 positions agree with TRBD1. CDR1 and CDR2 (germline): MGHRA, YSYEKL. V lost 4 bases to trimming and J lost 0 bases; unmatched junction nucleotides: 4. This CDR3 has 16 residues. The CDR3, as DNA: TGCGCCAGCAGCCTTGGACAGGGGAGCTCTGGAAACACCATATATTTT. It encodes CASSLGQGSSGNTIYF.